The 15 T cell receptor beta chains below come from one sample, sequenced in a study of post-analysis software for immune sequencing data (dated by TCRdb to between 2014 and 2016). Study-wide findings and limitations: Four to six TRBV segments, including TRBV5-6, TRBV5-1 and TRBV20-1, were significantly more frequent in patients than controls.

Receptors were amplified or captured by PCR. The reads were generated on an Illumina HiSeq 2500. Unique molecular identifiers were incorporated into TCR beta cDNA libraries to reduce PCR and sequencing biases. The public reads were quality trimmed at Q25 with fastp and then assembled into clones with MiXCR by TCRdb, keeping productive beta chains. Rows are unified per CDR3 protein, each entry keeping the most common DNA and genes. The sample table holds roughly 540,000 distinct CDR3 sequences, of which 34% were seen once. The ten largest clones represent approximately 5.4% of the sample. These TCRs' antigens remain unknown. Material for sequencing was blood. These receptor sequences come from a girl aged 2-17 years with multiple sclerosis.

This clonotype was recorded at least ten times. V usage is TRBV29-1 and J usage is TRBJ2-7; D gene unclear. This CDR3 spans 16 amino acids. Trimming cost V 2 bases and J 0 bases, with 17 bases left between them. Germline CDR1 is SQVTM and CDR2 is ANQGSEA. CDR3 sequence reads: CSVEFTSVGDSYEQYF. The CDR3 bases are TGCAGCGTTGAATTTACCAGCGTCGGCGACTCCTACGAGCAGTACTTC.

This clonotype was found a few times. V usage is TRBV7-3 and J usage is TRBJ2-3; D call uncertain. This CDR3 contains 16 residues. The germline V and J ends were trimmed by 5 bases and 6 bases, with 21 bases remaining between them. CDR1 is SGHTA, CDR2 FQGTGA, per germline. The DNA for the CDR3 is TGTGCCAGCAGCCCAACCCCCAGCCCCAACGCGGATACGCAGTATTTT. This gives the protein CASSPTPSPNADTQYF.

This clonotype has ten or more counts. The chain combines TRBV5-1 with TRBJ1-5; weak D call: TRBD1 (5 bases). The CDR3 has 13 residues. V lost 4 bases and J lost 0, with 5 bases in between. Per germline, CDR1 SGHRS and CDR2 YFSETQ. This CDR3 reads CASSRGSNQPQHF. CDR3 sequence (DNA): TGCGCCAGCAGCAGGGGTAGCAATCAGCCCCAGCATTTT.

The chain links TRBV14 to TRBJ2-7, with a tentative D call TRBD2 (6 bases). The last part of the DNA fits TRBJ2-5 better; the J call may be wrong. Germline loops: CDR1 SGHDN, CDR2 FVKESK. This CDR3 region has 15 residues. The CDR3 reads CASSQDILARETQYF. CDR3 DNA: TGTGCCAGCAGCCAAGATATTCTAGCGCGGGAGACCCAGTACTTC.

There are a few counts of this clonotype. This chain connects TRBV25-1 to TRBJ2-7; either TRBD1 or TRBD2 may supply D (5 bases each). The germline V gene encodes CDR1 MGHDK and CDR2 SYGVNS. The V end was cut by 3 bases, the J end by 7 bases, with 16 bases between. The CDR3 length is 14 residues. CDR3 in amino acids: CASSDAGSRWEQYF. Written as DNA, the CDR3 is TGTGCCAGCAGTGATGCAGGGAGCCGATGGGAGCAGTACTTC.

This chain joins TRBV4-2 and TRBJ2-5; 12 bases line up with TRBD2. Losses at the gene ends were 2 bases for V and 5 bases for J; bases not matched to a gene: 3. The CDR3 runs to 15 residues. Germline lookup yields CDR1 LGHNA and CDR2 YNFKEQ. The CDR3 region is CASSQLAGGPETQYF. CDR3 DNA: TGTGCCAGCAGCCAACTAGCGGGGGGGCCTGAGACCCAGTACTTC.

This chain uses TRBV11-2 with TRBJ2-6; tentative D call: TRBD2 (5 bases). In germline, CDR1 is SGHAT, CDR2 FQNNGV. The V gene lost 7 bases and the J gene lost 2 bases, with 12 bases spanning the gap. This CDR3 is built from 15 residues. The DNA of the CDR3 is TGTGCCAGCACCTCTTCGGGAACTGGGGCCAACGTCCTGACTTTC. Protein: CASTSSGTGANVLTF.

This chain uses TRBV5-1 with TRBJ2-5, with D possibly matching TRBD1 (5 bases). This CDR3 region has 15 residues. V lost 4 bases, J lost 11 bases, and 24 bases lay in between. CDR1 SGHRS and CDR2 YFSETQ come from the germline V gene. The CDR3 loop is CASSPSVTELNEQYF. DNA for the CDR3: TGCGCCAGCAGCCCGTCCGTGACAGAACTCAATGAGCAGTACTTC.

This clonotype was seen more than once but under ten times. The V call is TRBV20-1, the J call TRBJ1-4; D gene unclear. V was shortened by 0 bases and J by 0 bases, with 5 bases between the two germline ends. CDR1 is DFQATT and CDR2 is SNEGSKA in the germline V gene (reference sequence). This CDR3 has 14 residues. The CDR3 nucleotides read TGCAGTGCTAGAGATGGTGCAACTAATGAAAAACTGTTTTTT. This codes for CSARDGATNEKLFF.

This clonotype has a handful of counts. This chain joins TRBV3-1 and TRBJ2-1; 8 bases fit TRBD2. V gave up 5 bases and J gave up 1 base; unmatched junction bases: 22. Germline CDR1 and CDR2: LGHDT and YNNKEL (reference sequence). There are 21 residues in the CDR3. CDR3: CASSLGEGGGYFIRSYNEQFF. For the CDR3, the DNA is TGTGCCAGCAGCTTAGGGGAGGGCGGGGGGTACTTTATTAGGTCCTACAATGAGCAGTTCTTC.

The rearrangement uses TRBV6-1 and TRBJ1-5; D call uncertain. Trimming cost V 7 bases and J 0 bases, with 22 bases left between them. CDR3 length: 18 amino acids. In germline, CDR1 is MNHNS, CDR2 SASEGT. In nucleotides, the CDR3 is TGTGCCAGCAATCGGTTAAAATCGACGGCCGTTAGCAATCAGCCCCAGCATTTT. Protein sequence: CASNRLKSTAVSNQPQHF.

V gene TRBV18 combines with J gene TRBJ2-1; D possibly corresponds to TRBD1 (5 bases). Germline assignment: CDR1 KGHSH and CDR2 LQKENI. This CDR3 spans 17 amino acids. V lost 5 bases to trimming and J lost 0 bases, with 17 bases between them. The CDR3 sequence: CASSSYNRTSSYNEQFF. Written as DNA, the CDR3 is TGTGCCAGCTCATCGTACAATAGGACAAGCTCCTACAATGAGCAGTTCTTC.

The chain couples TRBV7-2 to TRBJ2-1, with D possibly TRBD2 on 6 matching bases. The CDR3 has 16 residues. From germline, CDR1 is SGHTA and CDR2 FQGNSA. V lost 1 base, J lost 0 bases, and 10 bases lay in between. The CDR3 DNA reads as TGTGCCAGCAGCTTAGTAGCGGCGGGCTCCTACAATGAGCAGTTCTTC. Residues: CASSLVAAGSYNEQFF. Based on the CDR3 plus reference TRBV7-2 and TRBJ2-1, the full variable domain is GAGVSQSPSNKVTEKGKDVELRCDPISGHTALYWYRQSLGQGLEFLIYFQGNSAPDKSGLPSDRFSAERTGGSVSTLTIQRTQQEDSAVYLCASSLVAAGSYNEQFFGPGTRLTVL.

This clonotype occurred a few times. The rearrangement uses TRBV11-2 and TRBJ1-4, with 10 bases aligning to TRBD1. Germline V CDR1 and CDR2: SGHAT, FQNNGV. J was trimmed by 8 bases and V by 5 bases; bases with no gene match: 8. The CDR3 loop spans 15 amino acids. CDR3 protein: CASSQHDRGHEKLFF. The CDR3 DNA sequence: TGTGCCAGCAGCCAACACGACAGGGGGCACGAAAAACTGTTTTTT.

The chain employs TRBV27 and TRBJ1-1; D is undetermined. Trimming left V 4 bases short and J 7 bases short, with 7 bases between. The CDR3 covers 11 residues. Per the germline V gene, CDR1 is MNHEY and CDR2 is SMNVEV (reference sequence). CDR3 DNA sequence: TGTGCCAGCAGTTACTCAGGTGAAGCTTTCTTT. Translation: CASSYSGEAFF.